This TCR beta chain was retrieved from a study of control samples from healthy donors and cancer patients (dated by TCRdb to about 2020). The germline V gene gives CDR1 as SNHLY and CDR2 as FYNNEI. Cut back by 4 bases and 6 bases, the V and J ends lie 15 bases apart. Including cysteine and phenylalanine, the CDR3 has 15 amino acids. Just the 45-base CDR3 DNA is kept, in frame starting at base 1. On this clone itself: Its recognized antigen is unknown. Base qualities are missing; no much larger clone stands one base away.

The protocol used for the library was the immunoSEQ multiplex PCR assay. TCRdb carries this immuneACCESS record with in-frame sequences only. Its versions omit some clonotypes, under half of them owing to an unresolved V gene in the studies checked, with the rest unexplained. Present in this sample are roughly 84,000 clones, around 92% of which were seen just once. The top ten clones comprise approximately 15% of the sample. The clonotype was recovered from a man aged 50-60 years in good health. Here the chain combines TRBV2 and TRBJ2-2; the D gene is possibly TRBD1 or TRBD2, with 5 bases matching each. Sequencing was carried out using blood. This receptor carries the CDR3 CASSGAGTLAGELFF. The nucleotide sequence is TGTGCCAGCAGTGGGGCCGGGACGCTCGCCGGGGAGCTGTTTTTT.